Listed here is a single T cell receptor beta chain. The antigen is unknown. Clones were sequenced by immunoSEQ multiplex PCR, and TCRdb holds only the in-frame ones, with some missing. This table has about 98,000 clones, around 90% appearing once. These data come from a study of cytomegalovirus exposure and HLA in healthy donors. Study findings and constraints: The majority of TCR sequences were rare, yet some public TCRs appeared in many donors. The investigators catalogued under 200 TCR beta chains as cytomegalovirus-associated. The tendency of first-cohort TCR clusters to co-occur in the 95 to 150 validation repertoires was the finding of a later analysis.

Donors came from a validation cohort of over 100 subjects, distinct from the first 666-subject cohort. The CDR3 length is 14 residues. The germline CDR1 and CDR2 sequences are MNHNS and SASEGT. V dropped 3 bases and J dropped 5 bases, with 14 bases sitting between them. The specimen sequenced was PBMCs. The V and J genes are TRBV6-1 and TRBJ2-7; D may be TRBD2 (5 bases). The clonotype originates from a woman aged 25-40 years in good health and CMV-seronegative. CDR3 residues: CASSDGNPVDEQYF. DNA of the CDR3: TGTGCCAGCAGTGACGGGAACCCCGTGGACGAGCAGTACTTC.